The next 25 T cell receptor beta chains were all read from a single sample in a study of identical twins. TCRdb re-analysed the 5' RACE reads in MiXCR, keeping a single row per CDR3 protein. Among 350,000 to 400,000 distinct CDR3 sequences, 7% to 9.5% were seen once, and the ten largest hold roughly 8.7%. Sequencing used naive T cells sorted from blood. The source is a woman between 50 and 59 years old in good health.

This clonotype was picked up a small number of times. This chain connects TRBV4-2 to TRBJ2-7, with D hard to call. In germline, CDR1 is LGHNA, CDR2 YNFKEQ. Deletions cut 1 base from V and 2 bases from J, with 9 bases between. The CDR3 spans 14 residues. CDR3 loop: CASSQGQHTYEQYV. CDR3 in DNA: TGTGCCAGCAGCCAAGGCCAACATACCTACGAGCAGTACGTC.

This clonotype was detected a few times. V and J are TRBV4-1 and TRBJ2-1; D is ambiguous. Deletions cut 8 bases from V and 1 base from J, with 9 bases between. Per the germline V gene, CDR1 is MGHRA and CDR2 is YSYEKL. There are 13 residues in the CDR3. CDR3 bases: TGCGCCAGCCGGGCGGAATCCTACAATGAGCAGTTCTTC. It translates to CASRAESYNEQFF.

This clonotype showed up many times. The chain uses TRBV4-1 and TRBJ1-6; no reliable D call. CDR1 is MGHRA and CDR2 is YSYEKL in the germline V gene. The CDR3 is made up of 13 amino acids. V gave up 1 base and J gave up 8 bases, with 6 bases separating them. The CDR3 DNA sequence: TGCGCCAGCAGCCAAGGGGAGTATTCACCCCTCCACTTT. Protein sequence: CASSQGEYSPLHF.

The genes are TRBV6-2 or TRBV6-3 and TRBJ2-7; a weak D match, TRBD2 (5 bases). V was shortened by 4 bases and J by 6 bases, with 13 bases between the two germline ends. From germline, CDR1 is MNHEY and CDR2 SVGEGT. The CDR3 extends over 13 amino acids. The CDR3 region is CASSSLGLGEQYV. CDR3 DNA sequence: TGTGCCAGCAGTTCTCTTGGACTGGGCGAGCAGTACGTC.

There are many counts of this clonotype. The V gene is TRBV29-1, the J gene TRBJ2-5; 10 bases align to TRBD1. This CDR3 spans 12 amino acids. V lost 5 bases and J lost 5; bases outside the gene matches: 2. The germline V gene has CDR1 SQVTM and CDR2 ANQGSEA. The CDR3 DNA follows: TGCAGCGTTAGGACAGGGGGGGAGACCCAGTACTTC. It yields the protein CSVRTGGETQYF.

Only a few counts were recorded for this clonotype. CDR3 sequence reads: CASRRQSNTEAFF. The CDR3 coding sequence is TGTGCCAGCAGGAGACAGTCTAACACTGAAGCTTTCTTT. The J gene is TRBJ1-1, the V gene TRBV2; the D gene is possibly TRBD1 (5 bases). Per the germline V gene, CDR1 is SNHLY and CDR2 is FYNNEI. Trimming took off 6 bases at V and 2 bases at J, with 10 bases between the two ends. The CDR3 sequence is 13 residues long.

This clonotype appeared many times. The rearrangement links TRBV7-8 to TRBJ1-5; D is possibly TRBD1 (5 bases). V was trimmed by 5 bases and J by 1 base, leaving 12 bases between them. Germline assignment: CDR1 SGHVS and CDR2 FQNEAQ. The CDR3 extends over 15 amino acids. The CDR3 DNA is TGTGCCAGCAGCCCAGGGACTTCGAGCAATCAGCCCCAGCATTTT. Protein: CASSPGTSSNQPQHF.

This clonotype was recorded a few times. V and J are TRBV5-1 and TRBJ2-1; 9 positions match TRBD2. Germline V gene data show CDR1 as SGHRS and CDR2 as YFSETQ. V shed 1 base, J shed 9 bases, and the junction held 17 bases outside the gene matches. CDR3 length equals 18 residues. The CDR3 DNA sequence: TGCGCCAGCAGCTTGAGGGGAAGCGACGGGGGACTAGCCAGTGAGCAGTTCTTC. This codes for CASSLRGSDGGLASEQFF.

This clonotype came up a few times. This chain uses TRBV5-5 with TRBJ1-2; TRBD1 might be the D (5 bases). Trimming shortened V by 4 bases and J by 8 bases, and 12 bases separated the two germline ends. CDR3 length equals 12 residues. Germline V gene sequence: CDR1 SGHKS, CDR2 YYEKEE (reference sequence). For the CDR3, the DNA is TGTGCCAGCAGCGCGGACACCCTAGGCTACACCTTC. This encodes CASSADTLGYTF.

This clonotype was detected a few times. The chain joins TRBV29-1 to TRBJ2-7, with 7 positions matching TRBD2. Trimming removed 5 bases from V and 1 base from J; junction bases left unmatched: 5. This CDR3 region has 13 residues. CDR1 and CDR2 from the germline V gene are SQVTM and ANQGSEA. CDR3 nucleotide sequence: TGCAGCGTTTCGGCGGGAGAATCCTACGAGCAGTACTTC. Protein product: CSVSAGESYEQYF.

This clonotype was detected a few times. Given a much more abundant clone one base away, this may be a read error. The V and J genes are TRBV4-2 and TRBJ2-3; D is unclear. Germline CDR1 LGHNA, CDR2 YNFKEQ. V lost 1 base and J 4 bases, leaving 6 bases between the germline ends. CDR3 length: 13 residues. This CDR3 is CASSQVPPDTQYF. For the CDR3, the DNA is TGTGCCAGCAGCCAAGTTCCCCCAGATACGCAGTATTTT.

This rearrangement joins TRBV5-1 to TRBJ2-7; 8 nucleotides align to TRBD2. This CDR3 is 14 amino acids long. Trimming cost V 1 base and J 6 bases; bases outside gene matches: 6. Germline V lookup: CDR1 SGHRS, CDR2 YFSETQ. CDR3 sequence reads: CASSLYGRGGEQYF. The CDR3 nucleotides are TGCGCCAGCAGCTTGTACGGGAGGGGCGGCGAGCAGTACTTC. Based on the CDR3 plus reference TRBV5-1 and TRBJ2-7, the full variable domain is KAGVTQTPRYLIKTRGQQVTLSCSPISGHRSVSWYQQTPGQGLQFLFEYFSETQRNKGNFPGRFSGRQFSNSRSEMNVSTLELGDSALYLCASSLYGRGGEQYFGPGTRLTVT.

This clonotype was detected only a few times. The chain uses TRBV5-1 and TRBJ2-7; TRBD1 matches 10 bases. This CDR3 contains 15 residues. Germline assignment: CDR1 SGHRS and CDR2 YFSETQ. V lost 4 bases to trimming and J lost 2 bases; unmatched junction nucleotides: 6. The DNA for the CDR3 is TGCGCCAGCAGCCCAGGGACAGGGGTCCCCTACGAGCAGTACTTC. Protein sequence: CASSPGTGVPYEQYF.

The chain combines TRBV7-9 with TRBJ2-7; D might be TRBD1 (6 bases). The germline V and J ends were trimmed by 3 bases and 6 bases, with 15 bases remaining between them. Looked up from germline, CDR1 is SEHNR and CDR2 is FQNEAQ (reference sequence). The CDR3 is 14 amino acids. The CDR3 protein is CASSFFRGVTEQYF. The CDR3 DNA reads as TGTGCCAGCAGCTTCTTCAGGGGAGTTACCGAGCAGTACTTC.

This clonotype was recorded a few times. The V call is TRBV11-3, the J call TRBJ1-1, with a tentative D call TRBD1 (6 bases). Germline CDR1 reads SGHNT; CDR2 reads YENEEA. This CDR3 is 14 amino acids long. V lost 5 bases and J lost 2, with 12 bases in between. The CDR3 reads CASSRRRGNTEAFF. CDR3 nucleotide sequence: TGTGCCAGCAGCCGACGCAGGGGAAACACTGAAGCTTTCTTT. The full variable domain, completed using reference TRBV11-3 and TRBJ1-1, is EAGVVQSPRYKIIEKKQPVAFWCNPISGHNTLYWYLQNLGQGPELLIRYENEEAVDDSQLPKDRFSAERLKGVDSTLKIQPAELGDSAVYLCASSRRRGNTEAFFGQGTRLTVV.

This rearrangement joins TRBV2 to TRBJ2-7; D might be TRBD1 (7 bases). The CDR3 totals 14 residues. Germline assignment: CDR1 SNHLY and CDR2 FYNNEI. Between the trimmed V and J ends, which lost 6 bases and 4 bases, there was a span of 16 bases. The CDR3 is CASRRTGAGYEQYF. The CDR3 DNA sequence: TGTGCCAGCAGGCGAACAGGGGCGGGGTACGAGCAGTACTTC. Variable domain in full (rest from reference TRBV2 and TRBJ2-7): EPEVTQTPSHQVTQMGQEVILRCVPISNHLYFYWYRQILGQKVEFLVSFYNNEISEKSEIFDDQFSVERPDGSNFTLKIRSTKLEDSAMYFCASRRTGAGYEQYFGPGTRLTVT.

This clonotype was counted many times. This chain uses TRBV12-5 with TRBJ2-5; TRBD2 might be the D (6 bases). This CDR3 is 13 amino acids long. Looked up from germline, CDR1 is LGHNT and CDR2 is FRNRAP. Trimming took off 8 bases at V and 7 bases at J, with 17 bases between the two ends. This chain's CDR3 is CASLPSSVGTQYF. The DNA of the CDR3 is TGTGCTAGTCTCCCGTCTAGCGTAGGGACCCAGTACTTC.

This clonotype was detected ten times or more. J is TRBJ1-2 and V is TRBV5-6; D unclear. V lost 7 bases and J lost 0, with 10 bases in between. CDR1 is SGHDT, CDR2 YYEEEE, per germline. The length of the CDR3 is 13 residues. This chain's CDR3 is CASRIRTNYGYTF. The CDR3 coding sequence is TGTGCCAGCCGAATACGTACTAACTATGGCTACACCTTC.

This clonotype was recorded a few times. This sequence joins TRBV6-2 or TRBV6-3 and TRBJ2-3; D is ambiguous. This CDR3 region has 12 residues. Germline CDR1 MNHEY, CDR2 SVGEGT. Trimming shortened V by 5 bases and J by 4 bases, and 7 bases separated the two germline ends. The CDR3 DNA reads TGTGCCAGCAGTACCGTGGCAGATACGCAGTATTTT. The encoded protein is CASSTVADTQYF.

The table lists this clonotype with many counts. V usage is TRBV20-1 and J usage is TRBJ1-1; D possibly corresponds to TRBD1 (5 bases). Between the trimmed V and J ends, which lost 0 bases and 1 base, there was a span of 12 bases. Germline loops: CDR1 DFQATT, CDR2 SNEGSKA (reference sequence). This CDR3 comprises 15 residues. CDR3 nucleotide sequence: TGCAGTGCTAGAGATCCCGCTACAGGGAACACTGAAGCTTTCTTT. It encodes CSARDPATGNTEAFF.

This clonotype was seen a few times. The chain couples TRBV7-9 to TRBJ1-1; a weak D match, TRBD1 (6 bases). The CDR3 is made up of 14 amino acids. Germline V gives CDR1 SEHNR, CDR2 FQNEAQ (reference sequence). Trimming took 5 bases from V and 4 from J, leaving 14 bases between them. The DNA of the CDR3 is TGTGCCAGCAGCCCCCGGGGAGGGGGCACTGAAGCTTTCTTT. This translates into CASSPRGGGTEAFF.

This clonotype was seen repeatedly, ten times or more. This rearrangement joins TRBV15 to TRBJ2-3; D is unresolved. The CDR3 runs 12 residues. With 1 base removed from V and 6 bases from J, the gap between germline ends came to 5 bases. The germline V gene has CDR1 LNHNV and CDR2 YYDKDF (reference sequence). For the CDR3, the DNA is TGTGCCACCAGCAGAGGGAAGGATACGCAGTATTTT. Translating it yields CATSRGKDTQYF.

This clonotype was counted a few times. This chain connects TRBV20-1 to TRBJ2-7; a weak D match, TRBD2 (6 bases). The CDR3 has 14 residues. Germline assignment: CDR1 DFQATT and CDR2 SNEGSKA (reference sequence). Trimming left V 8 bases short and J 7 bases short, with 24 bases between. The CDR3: CSYTASEAMGEQYV. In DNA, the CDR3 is TGCAGTTACACTGCTAGCGAGGCCATGGGGGAGCAGTACGTC.

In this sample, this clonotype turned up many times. The CDR3 reads CASREEPRNSPLHF. The CDR3 coding sequence is TGTGCCAGCAGAGAGGAGCCAAGGAATTCACCCCTCCACTTT. The rearrangement links TRBV12-3 or TRBV12-4 to TRBJ1-6; D is uncertain. V was trimmed by 6 bases and J by 7 bases, leaving 13 bases between them. The CDR3 consists of 14 residues.

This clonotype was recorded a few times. The CDR3 reads CASSLRGVGNEQFF. Here the CDR3 DNA reads TGTGCCAGCAGCTTAAGAGGGGTTGGGAATGAGCAGTTCTTC. The V and J genes are TRBV7-3 and TRBJ2-1, with D possibly being TRBD1 or TRBD2 (5 bases each). The germline V gene has CDR1 SGHTA and CDR2 FQGTGA. Trimming pared 1 base from V and 7 bases from J, leaving 11 bases between. The length of the CDR3 is 14 residues.